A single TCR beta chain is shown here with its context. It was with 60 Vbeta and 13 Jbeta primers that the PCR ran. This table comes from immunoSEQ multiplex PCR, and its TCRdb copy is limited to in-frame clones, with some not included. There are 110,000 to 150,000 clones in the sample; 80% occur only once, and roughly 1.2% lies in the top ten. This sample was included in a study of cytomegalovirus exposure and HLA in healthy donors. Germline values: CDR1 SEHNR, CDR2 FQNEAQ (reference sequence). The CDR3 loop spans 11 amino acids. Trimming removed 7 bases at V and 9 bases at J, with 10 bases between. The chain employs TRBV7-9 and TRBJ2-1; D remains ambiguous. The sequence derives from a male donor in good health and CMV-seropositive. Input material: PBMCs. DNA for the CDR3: TGTGCCAGCACCGCTATTGGTGAGCAGTTCTTC. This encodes CASTAIGEQFF.